This entry describes one T cell receptor (beta chain). The antigen is unknown. Via MiXCR, TCRdb re-called the reads, giving one row per CDR3 protein. The data contain some 800,000 distinct CDR3 sequences, approximately 32% of them singletons. This specimen belongs to a study of T cell repertoires in cytomegalovirus infection. Overall study: Recently identified HLA-C-restricted CMV epitopes and well-studied HLA-B-restricted CMV epitopes were used by the study. Shared public TCR beta signatures pointed to both CMV infection and a matching HLA type.

Study-wide results and limits: Clonotypes of TCR beta that were HLA-C-restricted and CMV-specific dominated the ex vivo response. Using cumulative public TCR beta family frequency, the authors identified those who carried CMV together with the relevant HLA.

Sequences were derived from cultured CD8+ T cells from PBMCs, sampled from culture after CMV antigen stimulation. The TCR originated in a human donor in good health (CMV status not recorded). Some clones in this sample may be carry-over from other donors' samples.

The CDR3 spells CASSGTDGYTF. CDR3 sequence (DNA): TGTGCCAGCAGTGGGACGGACGGCTACACCTTC. The chain has TRBV27 and TRBJ1-2; perhaps TRBD1 as D (5 bases). Germline V gene sequence: CDR1 MNHEY, CDR2 SMNVEV (reference sequence). Trimming shortened V by 5 bases and J by 8 bases, and 9 bases separated the two germline ends. The CDR3 consists of 11 residues.